Shown below are 24 T cell receptor beta chains from a single sample sequenced in a study of T cells in Graves' hyperthyroidism and ophthalmopathy. There were TCR beta CDR3 regions amplified from RNA transcripts. HTBI primers drove first-round RT-PCR of the TCR CDR3. TCRdb recomputed calls from the multiplex PCR reads with MiXCR, one row per CDR3 protein. The table includes around 280,000 distinct CDR3 sequences, 13% detected once. Material for sequencing was blood. The receptor set was obtained from a woman in her twenties or thirties with Graves' hyperthyroidism that later progressed to Graves' ophthalmopathy.

A word on this clonotype: Being one base from a much bigger clone, this may be a read error. The genes are TRBV5-4 and TRBJ2-5, with 7 bases lining up with TRBD1. The germline CDR1 and CDR2 sequences are SGHNT and YYREEE (reference sequence). The CDR3 loop spans 14 amino acids. The chain's CDR3 is CVSSKGQSQETQYF. CDR3 bases: TGTGTCAGCAGCAAGGGACAGAGCCAAGAGACCCAGTACTTC.

This clonotype was seen at least ten times. V usage is TRBV27 and J usage is TRBJ1-1; D gene unclear. V lost 3 bases to trimming and J lost 1 base, with 15 bases between them. The germline gives CDR1 MNHEY, CDR2 SMNVEV (reference sequence). The CDR3 sequence is 16 residues long. CDR3 bases: TGTGCCAGCAGTTTTAGTTCTTACTGGGGGAACACTGAAGCTTTCTTT. Its translation is CASSFSSYWGNTEAFF.

This clonotype was counted at least ten times. The chain carries TRBV6-5 and TRBJ2-5, with TRBD1 as a possible D gene (6 bases). The CDR3 spans 14 residues. Trimming took 0 bases from V and 6 from J, leaving 11 bases between them. Germline-derived CDR1 and CDR2 are MNHEY and SVGAGI. The CDR3 is CASSYSGRDKTQYF. CDR3 in DNA: TGTGCCAGCAGTTACTCGGGAAGGGACAAGACCCAGTACTTC.

This clonotype was counted many times. The chain is built from TRBV18 and TRBJ2-7, with D maybe TRBD2 (5 bases). The V end was cut by 4 bases, the J end by 2 bases, with 9 bases between. The CDR3 contains 13 residues. Germline V gene lookup returns CDR1 KGHSH and CDR2 LQKENI. The CDR3 bases are TGTGCCAGCTCACGAGTGACTACCTACGAGCAGTACTTC. Residues: CASSRVTTYEQYF.

This clonotype was observed a handful of times. A read error may be the cause here, since a much bigger clone is one base away. This chain joins TRBV2 and TRBJ2-7, with 9 bases matching TRBD2. V lost 4 bases to trimming and J lost 4 bases; unmatched junction nucleotides: 2. Germline V CDR1 and CDR2: SNHLY, FYNNEI. The CDR3 contains 13 residues. CDR3 protein: CASSGTSVYEQYF. CDR3 bases: TGTGCCAGCAGTGGGACTAGCGTTTACGAGCAGTACTTC.

This clonotype was detected ten times or more. For the CDR3, the DNA is TGTGCCACCAGCCCAGGAGGGGCTAGCGGATCCTACGAGCAGTACTTC. It yields the protein CATSPGGASGSYEQYF. The rearrangement uses TRBV15 and TRBJ2-7, with 7 nucleotides matching TRBD2. J lost 1 base, V lost 5 bases, and 11 bases had no gene match. The CDR3 has 16 amino acids. Germline CDR1 reads LNHNV; CDR2 reads YYDKDF (reference sequence).

The chain recombines TRBV6-2 or TRBV6-3 with TRBJ2-5; TRBD1 aligns across 10 bases. V shed 6 bases, J shed 4 bases, and the junction held 14 bases outside the gene matches. The CDR3 is 17 amino acids. In germline, CDR1 is MNHEY, CDR2 SVGEGT. In DNA, the CDR3 is TGTGCCAGCAGCATATTCTCTGGGACAGGGGCAGGAGAGACCCAGTACTTC. Amino acids: CASSIFSGTGAGETQYF.

This clonotype has a count of ten or more. The chain combines TRBV24-1 with TRBJ2-5; 10 bases are a match to TRBD2. V was pared by 5 bases and J by 4 bases, with 9 bases of the junction left unmatched. The CDR3 length is 16 residues. Germline V CDR1 and CDR2: KGHDR, SFDVKD. The CDR3 spells CATSGNEAGGIETQYF. Here the CDR3 DNA reads TGTGCCACCAGTGGAAACGAAGCGGGAGGGATAGAGACCCAGTACTTC.

The V and J genes are TRBV7-9 and TRBJ1-3, with 10 positions matching TRBD1. Germline assignment: CDR1 SEHNR and CDR2 FQNEAQ (reference sequence). The CDR3 covers 18 residues. V dropped 4 bases and J dropped 7; count of bases not matched to a gene: 16. CDR3 sequence reads: CASSSSRGQGLLWNTIYF. In DNA form, the CDR3 reads TGTGCCAGCAGCTCCTCCCGGGGACAGGGGCTTCTTTGGAACACCATATATTTT. Looking up the rest from reference TRBV7-9 and TRBJ1-3 gives the full variable domain: DTGVSQNPRHKITKRGQNVTFRCDPISEHNRLYWYRQTLGQGPEFLTYFQNEAQLEKSRLLSDRFSAERPKGSFSTLEIQRTEQGDSAMYLCASSSSRGQGLLWNTIYFGEGSWLTVV.

In its sample, this clonotype was seen many times. This chain joins TRBV6-1 and TRBJ2-3; 9 positions agree with TRBD1. Germline V gene lookup returns CDR1 MNHNS and CDR2 SASEGT. V dropped 7 bases and J dropped 11; count of bases not matched to a gene: 13. The CDR3 is made up of 14 amino acids. Written as DNA, the CDR3 is TGTGCCAGCAAAGGACAGGGGATCGTCGCTAAGCAGTATTTT. It encodes CASKGQGIVAKQYF.

The chain recombines TRBV28 with TRBJ1-5, with a weak D call TRBD1 (5 bases). From germline, CDR1 is MDHEN and CDR2 SYDVKM. The CDR3 contains 16 residues. The germline V and J ends were trimmed by 2 bases and 3 bases, with 14 bases remaining between them. CDR3 bases: TGTGCCAGCAGTTTACGGGGCCGCGGGGACAATCAGCCCCAGCATTTT. It codes for CASSLRGRGDNQPQHF. Supplemented by reference TRBV28 and TRBJ1-5, the full variable domain reads DVKVTQSSRYLVKRTGEKVFLECVQDMDHENMFWYRQDPGLGLRLIYFSYDVKMKEKGDIPEGYSVSREKKERFSLILESASTNQTSMYLCASSLRGRGDNQPQHFGDGTRLSIL.

This clonotype came up many times. The CDR3 loop is CASSDLRTSKNEQFF. CDR3 DNA: TGTGCCAGCAGCGACTTACGGACTAGCAAGAATGAGCAGTTCTTC. The chain uses TRBV9 and TRBJ2-1; TRBD2 matches 8 bases. V was pared by 3 bases and J by 7 bases, with 9 bases of the junction left unmatched. Germline values: CDR1 SGDLS, CDR2 YYNGEE. The CDR3 runs to 15 residues.

This clonotype was detected ten times or more. The chain carries TRBV4-1 and TRBJ2-7; D is ambiguous. The V end lost 0 bases, the J end lost 9 bases, and 12 bases lay between the germline ends. Per the germline V gene, CDR1 is MGHRA and CDR2 is YSYEKL. This CDR3 spans 13 amino acids. The CDR3 region is CASSQEAGRVQYF. The CDR3 DNA sequence: TGCGCCAGCAGCCAAGAAGCCGGACGCGTGCAGTACTTC.

The chain recombines TRBV4-1 with TRBJ2-3; D is uncertain. CDR3 size: 15 residues. V was clipped by 2 bases and J by 4 bases, with 13 bases between them. CDR1 is MGHRA and CDR2 is YSYEKL in the germline V gene. This CDR3 reads CASSQTPSRADTQYF. The CDR3 DNA sequence: TGCGCCAGCAGCCAAACCCCCTCCCGGGCAGATACGCAGTATTTT.

This clonotype has ten or more counts. The J gene is TRBJ1-1, the V gene TRBV28; D is perhaps TRBD1 (5 bases). CDR1 and CDR2 from the germline V gene are MDHEN and SYDVKM. The ends were cut back, 7 bases at V and 3 bases at J, with 18 bases in the middle. The CDR3 has 15 amino acids. The CDR3 DNA follows: TGTGCCAGCATTACCGGGGGTGCGGGGGACACTGAAGCTTTCTTT. Translating gives CASITGGAGDTEAFF.

The chain carries TRBV7-7 and TRBJ2-3, with 14 bases identical to TRBD2. In germline, CDR1 is SSHAT, CDR2 FNYEAQ (reference sequence). The CDR3 length is 18 residues. CDR3 in amino acids: CASGSPTSGGGGTDTQYF. The CDR3 bases are TGTGCTAGCGGGTCCCCGACTAGCGGGGGGGGGGGCACAGATACGCAGTATTTT.

This clonotype showed up many times. V and J are TRBV28 and TRBJ1-2, with D perhaps matching TRBD1 (5 bases). Trimming shortened V by 8 bases and J by 1 base, and 8 bases separated the two germline ends. Germline V gene lookup returns CDR1 MDHEN and CDR2 SYDVKM. The length of the CDR3 is 12 residues. CDR3 sequence: CASGQGNYGYTF. Here the CDR3 DNA reads TGTGCCAGCGGCCAGGGTAACTATGGCTACACCTTC.

In this sample, this clonotype turned up many times. The CDR3 DNA reads TGTGCCAGCAGCTTAGCCCTTCTTGGGGGAACAAATGAAAAACTGTTTTTT. Translated, it gives CASSLALLGGTNEKLFF. The rearrangement joins TRBV7-8 to TRBJ1-4, with D perhaps matching TRBD1 (5 bases). V gave up 0 bases and J gave up 5 bases, with 16 bases separating them. Per the germline V gene, CDR1 is SGHVS and CDR2 is FQNEAQ. The CDR3 consists of 17 residues.

The chain combines TRBV6-1 with TRBJ2-1; TRBD2 matches 9 bases. The CDR3 runs 15 residues. Germline assignment: CDR1 MNHNS and CDR2 SASEGT. Unmatched junction bases numbered 4, after V lost 3 bases and J lost 4 bases. The CDR3 here is CASSDARGGYNEQFF. The DNA for the CDR3 is TGTGCCAGCAGTGACGCGCGGGGGGGATACAATGAGCAGTTCTTC.

Notes on this clonotype: A single base separates this from a much larger clone, so it may be a read error. The chain couples TRBV7-2 to TRBJ1-2; D may be TRBD1 (5 bases). Germline loops: CDR1 SGHTA, CDR2 FQGNSA. This CDR3 is built from 14 residues. The CDR3 nucleotides are TGTGTCAGCAGCTATCCGGGACTATTCGATGGCTACACCTTC. As protein: CVSSYPGLFDGYTF.

In this sample, this clonotype turned up many times. CDR3: CSTTPQETQYF. The CDR3, as DNA: TGCAGTACTACTCCCCAAGAGACCCAGTACTTC. This rearrangement joins TRBV20-1 to TRBJ2-5, with D uncertain. V gave up 8 bases and J gave up 1 base, with 8 bases separating them. Looked up from germline, CDR1 is DFQATT and CDR2 is SNEGSKA (reference sequence). This CDR3 region has 11 residues.

The rearrangement links TRBV7-3 to TRBJ2-5; weak D call: TRBD1 (6 bases). Germline assignment: CDR1 SGHTA and CDR2 FQGTGA. The CDR3 totals 16 residues. V shed 3 bases and J shed 5 bases, with 19 bases lying between them. The CDR3 region has the DNA TGTGCCAGCAGCTTCGGGACAAACCCCAGTCGGGAGACCCAGTACTTC. This sequence encodes CASSFGTNPSRETQYF. Looking up the rest from reference TRBV7-3 and TRBJ2-5 gives the full variable domain: GAGVSQTPSNKVTEKGKYVELRCDPISGHTALYWYRQSLGQGPEFLIYFQGTGAADDSGLPNDRFFAVRPEGSVSTLKIQRTERGDSAVYLCASSFGTNPSRETQYFGPGTRLLVL.

Only a few counts were recorded for this clonotype. J is TRBJ1-5 and V is TRBV7-2; D is perhaps TRBD1 (6 bases). Germline values: CDR1 SGHTA, CDR2 FQGNSA. The V end was cut by 5 bases, the J end by 6 bases, with 14 bases between. The CDR3 covers 14 residues. CDR3 sequence reads: CASSITQGSQPQHF. DNA for the CDR3: TGTGCCAGCAGCATTACACAGGGAAGTCAGCCCCAGCATTTT.

J is TRBJ1-6 and V is TRBV28, with 10 bases fitting TRBD1. V shed 4 bases and J 11 bases; nucleotides not matched to a gene: 8. Per germline, CDR1 MDHEN and CDR2 SYDVKM. The CDR3 runs to 15 residues. CDR3 region: CASSSPGQGYPPLHF. Written as DNA, the CDR3 is TGTGCCAGCAGTTCACCGGGACAGGGGTATCCACCCCTCCACTTT. The full variable domain, in which reference TRBV28 and TRBJ1-6 provide the parts outside the CDR3, is DVKVTQSSRYLVKRTGEKVFLECVQDMDHENMFWYRQDPGLGLRLIYFSYDVKMKEKGDIPEGYSVSREKKERFSLILESASTNQTSMYLCASSSPGQGYPPLHFGNGTRLTVT.